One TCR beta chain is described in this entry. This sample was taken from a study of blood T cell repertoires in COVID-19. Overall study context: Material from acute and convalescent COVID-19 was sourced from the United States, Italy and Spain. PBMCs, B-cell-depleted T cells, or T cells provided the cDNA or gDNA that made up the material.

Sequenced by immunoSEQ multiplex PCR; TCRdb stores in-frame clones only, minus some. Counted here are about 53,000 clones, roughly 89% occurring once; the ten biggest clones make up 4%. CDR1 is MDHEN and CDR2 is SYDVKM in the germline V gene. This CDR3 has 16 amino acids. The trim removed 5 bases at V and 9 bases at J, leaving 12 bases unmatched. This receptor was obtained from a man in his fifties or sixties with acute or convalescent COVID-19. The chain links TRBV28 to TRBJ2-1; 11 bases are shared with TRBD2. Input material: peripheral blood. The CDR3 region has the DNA TGTGCCAGCAGTCTCAGACTAGCGGGGCCTTCGGGTGAGCAGTTCTTC. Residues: CASSLRLAGPSGEQFF.